Shown below are 6 T cell receptor beta chains from a single sample sequenced in a study of siplizumab effects on memory and regulatory T cells. These TCRs' antigens remain unknown. Coculture of mixed lymphocyte reaction cells was performed at 37°C for less than 7 days. Here immunoSEQ multiplex PCR was the method, and the copy in TCRdb shows in-frame clones only, minus some. The sample shows roughly 9,200 clones, around 40% of them seen only once. The sample consisted of CFSE-low (dividing) CD4+ T cells sorted from an allogeneic mixed lymphocyte reaction. Source of these receptors: a human donor in good health; the cells came from an allogeneic mixed lymphocyte reaction.

The chain employs TRBV19 and TRBJ2-3; 8 positions agree with TRBD2. In germline, CDR1 is LNHDA, CDR2 SQIVND (reference sequence). The CDR3 is made up of 14 amino acids. V shed 9 bases and J 1 base; nucleotides not matched to a gene: 6. The chain's CDR3 is CASQTGGGTDTQYF. CDR3 DNA: TGTGCCAGCCAAACGGGGGGGGGCACAGATACGCAGTATTTT.

This clone was detected only a few times. The chain couples TRBV19 to TRBJ1-5; 7 positions agree with TRBD1. J lost 1 base, V lost 6 bases, and 12 bases had no gene match. The CDR3 totals 17 residues. The V gene's germline CDR1 is LNHDA and CDR2 SQIVND (reference sequence). CDR3 in amino acids: CASRRTGTASSNQPQHF. DNA of the CDR3: TGTGCCAGTAGGCGGACCGGGACAGCCTCAAGCAATCAGCCCCAGCATTTT. The entire variable domain, with the rest obtained from reference TRBV19 and TRBJ1-5, is as follows: DGGITQSPKYLFRKEGQNVTLSCEQNLNHDAMYWYRQDPGQGLRLIYYSQIVNDFQKGDIAEGYSVSREKKESFPLTVTSAQKNPTAFYLCASRRTGTASSNQPQHFGDGTRLSIL.

This clone appeared a few times. V gene TRBV15 combines with J gene TRBJ1-3; D remains ambiguous. Trimming stripped 2 bases from V and 0 bases from J, with 8 bases between. The CDR3 sequence is 15 residues long. Germline loops: CDR1 LNHNV, CDR2 YYDKDF (reference sequence). CDR3 bases: TGTGCCACCAGCAGAAACCGAAACTCTGGAAACACCATATATTTT. Translated: CATSRNRNSGNTIYF.

This clone is termed medium-sized. The chain uses TRBV5-1 and TRBJ2-5; TRBD1 might be the D (6 bases). The germline gives CDR1 SGHRS, CDR2 YFSETQ. This CDR3 region has 15 residues. Trimming stripped 2 bases from V and 4 bases from J, with 15 bases between. CDR3 DNA: TGCGCCAGCAGCTTAGAGACAGGCCCTTTAGAGACCCAGTACTTC. It yields the protein CASSLETGPLETQYF. Supplemented by reference TRBV5-1 and TRBJ2-5, the full variable domain reads KAGVTQTPRYLIKTRGQQVTLSCSPISGHRSVSWYQQTPGQGLQFLFEYFSETQRNKGNFPGRFSGRQFSNSRSEMNVSTLELGDSALYLCASSLETGPLETQYFGPGTRLLVL.

This clone appeared a few times. Written as DNA, the CDR3 is TGCGCCAGCAGCCGGGGACTAGCGGGAACGGGAGCCAAAAACATTCAGTACTTC. It specifies CASSRGLAGTGAKNIQYF. The V gene is TRBV5-1, the J gene TRBJ2-4, with 13 bases identical to TRBD2. This CDR3 region has 18 residues. The ends lost 4 bases at V and 0 bases at J; junction bases unmatched: 7. Per germline, CDR1 SGHRS and CDR2 YFSETQ.

V gene TRBV28 combines with J gene TRBJ2-5; TRBD2 agrees at 8 bases. CDR3 length: 15 amino acids. Germline V gives CDR1 MDHEN, CDR2 SYDVKM. Germline trimming cut 5 bases from V and 3 bases from J; bases unmatched to any gene: 8. The CDR3 DNA reads as TGTGCCAGCAGTACCCGATTTAGCGGGAAAGAGACCCAGTACTTC. It codes for CASSTRFSGKETQYF.